This T cell receptor beta chain was profiled in a study of T-cell memory formation after mild COVID-19. Overall study: TCR clustering was largely donor specific.

Trimming stripped 8 bases from V and 5 bases from J, with 12 bases between. The CDR3 is 12 amino acids. The germline V gene has CDR1 SEHNR and CDR2 FQNEAQ (reference sequence). In this sample, this clonotype turned up a few times. The antigen remains undetermined. The study's findings and limits: Memory cells collected pre-infection included some clones that later responded, suggesting cross-reactive memory joined. Clones that got smaller from day 15 to 85 had even CD4/CD8, while clones growing later tipped toward CD4+.

Using its own MiXCR run on the 5' RACE reads, TCRdb lists one record per CDR3 protein. This sample has about 360,000 distinct CDR3 sequences, with approximately 15% found just once. Sequencing was performed on PBMCs or a T cell subset sorted from them (not recorded which). This TCR derives from a man aged 18 to 30 who had mild COVID-19 (a few samples of this study predate the infection). Cell type and time point are not known. This rearrangement joins TRBV7-9 to TRBJ1-2, with D perhaps TRBD1 (5 bases). Here the CDR3 reads CASRRELYGYTF. The CDR3 DNA sequence: TGTGCCAGCCGCAGGGAATTATATGGCTACACCTTC.